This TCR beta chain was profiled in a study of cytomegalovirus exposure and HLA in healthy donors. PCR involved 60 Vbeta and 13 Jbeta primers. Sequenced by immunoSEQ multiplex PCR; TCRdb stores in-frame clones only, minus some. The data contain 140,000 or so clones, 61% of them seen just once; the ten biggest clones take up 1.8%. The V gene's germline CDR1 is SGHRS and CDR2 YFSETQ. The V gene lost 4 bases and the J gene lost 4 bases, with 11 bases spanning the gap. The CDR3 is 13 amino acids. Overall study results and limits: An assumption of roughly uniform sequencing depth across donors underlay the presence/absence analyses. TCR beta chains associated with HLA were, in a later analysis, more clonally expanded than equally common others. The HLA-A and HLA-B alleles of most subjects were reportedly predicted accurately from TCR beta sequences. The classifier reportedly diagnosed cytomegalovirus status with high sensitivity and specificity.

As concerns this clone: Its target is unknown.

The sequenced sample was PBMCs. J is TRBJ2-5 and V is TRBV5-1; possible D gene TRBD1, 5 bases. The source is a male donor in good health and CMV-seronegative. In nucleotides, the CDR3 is TGCGCCAGCAGCCCCGGTCAGGGAGAGACCCAGTACTTC. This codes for CASSPGQGETQYF. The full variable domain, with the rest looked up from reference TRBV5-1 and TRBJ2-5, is KAGVTQTPRYLIKTRGQQVTLSCSPISGHRSVSWYQQTPGQGLQFLFEYFSETQRNKGNFPGRFSGRQFSNSRSEMNVSTLELGDSALYLCASSPGQGETQYFGPGTRLLVL.